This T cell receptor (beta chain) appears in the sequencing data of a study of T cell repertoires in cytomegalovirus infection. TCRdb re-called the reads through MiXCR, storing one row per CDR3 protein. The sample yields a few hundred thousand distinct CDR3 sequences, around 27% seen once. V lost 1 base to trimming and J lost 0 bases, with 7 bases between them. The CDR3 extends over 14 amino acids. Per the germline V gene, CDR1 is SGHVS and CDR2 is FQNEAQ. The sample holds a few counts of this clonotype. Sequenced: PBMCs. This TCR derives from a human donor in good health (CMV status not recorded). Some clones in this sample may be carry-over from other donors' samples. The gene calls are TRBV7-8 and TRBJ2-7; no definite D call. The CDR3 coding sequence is TGTGCCAGCAGCTTAGTCGATATCTCCTACGAGCAGTACTTC. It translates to CASSLVDISYEQYF.